The 23 T cell receptor beta chains below come from one sample, sequenced in a study of cytomegalovirus exposure and HLA in healthy donors. This PCR relied on a set of 60 Vbeta primers and 13 Jbeta primers. Produced via immunoSEQ multiplex PCR; TCRdb's table is partial and in-frame only. The sample has about 180,000 clones; approximately 80% are singletons. Sequenced: PBMCs. The receptor set was obtained from a woman in her 30s in good health and CMV-seronegative.

The chain combines TRBV28 with TRBJ2-5, with D possibly matching TRBD2 (5 bases). Germline V gives CDR1 MDHEN, CDR2 SYDVKM. Trimming removed 5 bases at V and 3 bases at J, with 16 bases between. The CDR3 extends over 15 amino acids. CDR3 in amino acids: CASSLAGETKETQYF. As DNA, the CDR3 is TGTGCCAGCAGTCTAGCCGGAGAAACTAAAGAGACCCAGTACTTC.

This clone was counted between two and nine times. The rearrangement links TRBV7-2 to TRBJ1-1, with D tentatively TRBD1 (5 bases). The CDR3 is 14 residues long. Between the trimmed V and J ends, which lost 3 bases and 2 bases, there was a span of 10 bases. Germline CDR1 SGHTA, CDR2 FQGNSA. The CDR3 is CASSFTQGNTEAFF. Here the CDR3 DNA reads TGTGCCAGCAGCTTTACTCAGGGAAACACTGAAGCTTTCTTT.

V gene TRBV12-5 combines with J gene TRBJ2-2, with 10 bases that match TRBD1. The germline V gene has CDR1 LGHNT and CDR2 FRNRAP. After removal of 5 bases from V and 0 bases from J, the junction contained 3 bases not matched to a gene. The CDR3 runs 16 residues. For the CDR3, the DNA is TGTGCTAGTGGTCCAGGGACAGGGGCGAACACCGGGGAGCTGTTTTTT. Translation gives CASGPGTGANTGELFF. Full variable domain (outside the CDR3, taken from reference TRBV12-5 and TRBJ2-2): DARVTQTPRHKVTEMGQEVTMRCQPILGHNTVFWYRQTMMQGLELLAYFRNRAPLDDSGMPKDRFSAEMPDATLATLKIQPSEPRDSAVYFCASGPGTGANTGELFFGEGSRLTVL.

This clone was counted a few times. The J gene is TRBJ1-4, the V gene TRBV2; no firm D call. The CDR3 consists of 12 residues. V was shortened by 5 bases and J by 5 bases, with 6 bases between the two germline ends. Germline-derived CDR1 and CDR2 are SNHLY and FYNNEI. CDR3 coding DNA: TGTGCCAGCAGTATGAGGAATGAAAAACTGTTTTTT. This gives the protein CASSMRNEKLFF.

This rearrangement joins TRBV9 to TRBJ1-6; 7 bases match TRBD1. The germline gives CDR1 SGDLS, CDR2 YYNGEE. The V and J ends lost 0 bases and 7 bases, in that order; junction bases with no gene match: 7. This CDR3 comprises 16 residues. The CDR3, as DNA: TGTGCCAGCAGCGTAGGGTTGGACAGGTTCAATTCACCCCTCCACTTT. It specifies CASSVGLDRFNSPLHF. The entire variable domain, with the rest obtained from reference TRBV9 and TRBJ1-6, is as follows: DSGVTQTPKHLITATGQRVTLRCSPRSGDLSVYWYQQSLDQGLQFLIQYYNGEERAKGNILERFSAQQFPDLHSELNLSSLELGDSALYFCASSVGLDRFNSPLHFGNGTRLTVT.

The chain employs TRBV20-1 and TRBJ2-7; no definite D call. Trimming pared 6 bases from V and 3 bases from J, leaving 9 bases between. The CDR3 contains 11 residues. Germline V gene data show CDR1 as DFQATT and CDR2 as SNEGSKA (reference sequence). The CDR3 DNA follows: TGCAGTGCCAGACCCAACTACGAGCAGTACTTC. It yields the protein CSARPNYEQYF.

The chain recombines TRBV28 with TRBJ2-7; the D is unclear. The CDR3 length is 11 residues. V was trimmed by 6 bases and J by 3 bases, leaving 6 bases between them. Germline V gene lookup returns CDR1 MDHEN and CDR2 SYDVKM. CDR3 sequence reads: CASSYSYEQYF. The CDR3, as DNA: TGTGCCAGCAGCTACAGCTACGAGCAGTACTTC.

The V call is TRBV7-8, the J call TRBJ2-2, with 8 bases identical to TRBD1. The V gene's germline CDR1 is SGHVS and CDR2 FQNEAQ. J was trimmed by 4 bases and V by 4 bases; bases with no gene match: 5. This CDR3 contains 15 residues. The CDR3 sequence: CASSSQGAPTGELFF. For the CDR3, the DNA is TGTGCCAGCAGCTCTCAGGGGGCTCCCACCGGGGAGCTGTTTTTT.

This chain connects TRBV7-9 to TRBJ2-3; D may be TRBD2 (5 bases). This CDR3 has 13 amino acids. Germline values: CDR1 SEHNR, CDR2 FQNEAQ (reference sequence). V lost 3 bases to trimming and J lost 1 base, with 5 bases between them. CDR3 loop: CASSFGGTDTQYF. The CDR3 nucleotides read TGTGCCAGCAGCTTCGGGGGCACAGATACGCAGTATTTT.

The rearrangement links TRBV29-1 to TRBJ2-2, with D tentatively TRBD1 (5 bases). The germline CDR1 and CDR2 sequences are SQVTM and ANQGSEA. The CDR3 consists of 13 residues. Trimming pared 1 base from V and 3 bases from J, leaving 6 bases between. CDR3 amino acids: CSVEVGDTGELFF. The CDR3 bases are TGCAGCGTTGAAGTAGGGGACACCGGGGAGCTGTTTTTT.

The chain has TRBV28 and TRBJ1-6; unclear D gene. CDR1 MDHEN and CDR2 SYDVKM come from the germline V gene. V lost 4 bases and J lost 0, with 7 bases in between. This CDR3 is built from 15 residues. The CDR3 DNA sequence: TGTGCCAGCAGTTCGGGAAGCTCCTATAATTCACCCCTCCACTTT. Translated: CASSSGSSYNSPLHF.

By frequency in the sample, this clone is medium-sized (0.01 to 0.1%). The chain recombines TRBV13 with TRBJ2-2; D is undetermined. CDR1 and CDR2 (germline): PRHDT, FYEKMQ (reference sequence). CDR3 length equals 14 residues. The V end lost 1 base, the J end lost 5 bases, and 8 bases lay between the germline ends. This chain's CDR3 is CASSLAGRTGELFF. The DNA of the CDR3 is TGTGCCAGCAGCTTAGCAGGCAGGACCGGGGAGCTGTTTTTT. Together with reference TRBV13 and TRBJ2-2, the CDR3 gives the full variable domain: AAGVIQSPRHLIKEKRETATLKCYPIPRHDTVYWYQQGPGQDPQFLISFYEKMQSDKGSIPDRFSAQQFSDYHSELNMSSLELGDSALYFCASSLAGRTGELFFGEGSRLTVL.

The rearrangement links TRBV4-1 to TRBJ2-7, with 10 bases fitting TRBD1. After removal of 4 bases from V and 2 bases from J, the junction contained 2 bases not matched to a gene. The CDR3 has 14 residues. Looked up from germline, CDR1 is MGHRA and CDR2 is YSYEKL. As DNA, the CDR3 is TGCGCCAGCAGCCCCGGGACAGGGGCCTACGAGCAGTACTTC. Translated, it gives CASSPGTGAYEQYF.

In its sample, this clone was seen a few times. The chain carries TRBV29-1 and TRBJ1-4, with TRBD1 as a possible D gene (6 bases). V lost 4 bases, J lost 5 bases, and 11 bases lay in between. Germline CDR1 SQVTM, CDR2 ANQGSEA. CDR3 length: 13 residues. The CDR3 loop reads CSVAYRENEKLFF. The DNA of the CDR3 is TGCAGCGTTGCGTACAGGGAGAATGAAAAACTGTTTTTT.

V and J are TRBV9 and TRBJ2-2; 10 bases align to TRBD2. Trimming cost V 5 bases and J 0 bases; bases outside gene matches: 13. This CDR3 region has 19 residues. Germline V gene lookup returns CDR1 SGDLS and CDR2 YYNGEE. CDR3 in amino acids: CASSTMPSGRLANTGELFF. The CDR3 DNA sequence: TGTGCCAGCAGTACAATGCCTAGCGGGAGACTAGCGAACACCGGGGAGCTGTTTTTT.

The chain uses TRBV5-4 and TRBJ2-7; 10 nucleotides align to TRBD2. Unmatched junction bases numbered 8, after V lost 4 bases and J lost 4 bases. Looked up from germline, CDR1 is SGHNT and CDR2 is YYREEE (reference sequence). The CDR3 runs 15 residues. CDR3 nucleotides: TGTGCCAGCAGCCGCCCAGCGGGAGGGAGGTACGAGCAGTACTTC. Amino acid sequence: CASSRPAGGRYEQYF.

The rearrangement links TRBV7-9 to TRBJ2-1, with a tentative D call TRBD2 (7 bases). V dropped 5 bases and J dropped 14 bases, with 13 bases sitting between them. From germline, CDR1 is SEHNR and CDR2 FQNEAQ (reference sequence). The CDR3 spans 11 residues. The CDR3 bases are TGTGCCAGCAGCACTCAGGGGAGGGAGTTCTTC. This encodes CASSTQGREFF.

The chain recombines TRBV4-3 with TRBJ2-5; possibly TRBD1 for D (6 bases). V was pared by 4 bases and J by 5 bases, with 20 bases between. Germline CDR1 reads LGHNA; CDR2 reads YSLEER. The CDR3 covers 16 residues. CDR3 bases: TGCGCCAGCAGCCCATCGATGGGGTCCCAGGGGGAGACCCAGTACTTC. This encodes CASSPSMGSQGETQYF.

The chain links TRBV5-1 to TRBJ2-2, with a weak D call TRBD1 (5 bases). Germline V lookup: CDR1 SGHRS, CDR2 YFSETQ. This CDR3 contains 13 residues. Trimming took 2 bases from V and 7 from J, leaving 9 bases between them. CDR3: CASSLGASGELFF. CDR3 nucleotide sequence: TGCGCCAGCAGCTTAGGGGCGAGCGGGGAGCTGTTTTTT. Full variable domain (remainder filled in from reference TRBV5-1 and TRBJ2-2): KAGVTQTPRYLIKTRGQQVTLSCSPISGHRSVSWYQQTPGQGLQFLFEYFSETQRNKGNFPGRFSGRQFSNSRSEMNVSTLELGDSALYLCASSLGASGELFFGEGSRLTVL.

This clone occurred a few times. This chain connects TRBV6-1 to TRBJ2-5, with 8 bases identical to TRBD2. Germline CDR1 reads MNHNS; CDR2 reads SASEGT. This CDR3 is 15 amino acids long. V lost 6 bases, J lost 5 bases, and 11 bases stayed unmatched. In DNA, the CDR3 is TGTGCCAGCAGCGCGTTCGCTAGCGGGCGGGAGACCCAGTACTTC. It codes for CASSAFASGRETQYF.

V usage is TRBV5-1 and J usage is TRBJ1-5; D call uncertain. Germline V gene data show CDR1 as SGHRS and CDR2 as YFSETQ. V was shortened by 0 bases and J by 4 bases, with 8 bases between the two germline ends. The CDR3 contains 14 residues. CDR3 amino acids: CASSLDSRNQPQHF. Here the CDR3 DNA reads TGCGCCAGCAGCTTGGATAGTCGGAATCAGCCCCAGCATTTT.

This chain uses TRBV6-5 with TRBJ2-7, with D perhaps matching TRBD1 (5 bases). The germline CDR1 and CDR2 sequences are MNHEY and SVGAGI. CDR3 size: 16 residues. Deletions cut 2 bases from V and 1 base from J, with 15 bases between. This chain's CDR3 is CASSYIGQGSSYEQYF. CDR3 coding DNA: TGTGCCAGCAGTTACATTGGTCAGGGATCTTCCTACGAGCAGTACTTC.

In this sample, this clone turned up a few times. This chain joins TRBV4-3 and TRBJ2-1; possible D gene TRBD2, 7 bases. There are 14 residues in the CDR3. The V end was cut by 2 bases, the J end by 9 bases, with 14 bases between. Germline CDR1 and CDR2: LGHNA and YSLEER. The CDR3 DNA reads TGCGCCAGCAGCCAAATGAGGGGGGGGGTTGAGCAGTTCTTC. As protein: CASSQMRGGVEQFF.